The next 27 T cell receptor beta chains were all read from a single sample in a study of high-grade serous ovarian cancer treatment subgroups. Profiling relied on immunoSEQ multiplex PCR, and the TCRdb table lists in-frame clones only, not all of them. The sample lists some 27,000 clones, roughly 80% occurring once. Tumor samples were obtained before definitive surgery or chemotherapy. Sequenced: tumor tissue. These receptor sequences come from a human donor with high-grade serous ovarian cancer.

CDR3 nucleotides: TGTGCCATCAGCGCCCCCCGGGGACCCTACAATGAGCAGTTCTTC. Its protein is CAISAPRGPYNEQFF. The rearrangement links TRBV10-3 to TRBJ2-1, with D perhaps assigned TRBD1 or TRBD2 (5 bases each). The CDR3 spans 15 residues. V shed 6 bases and J shed 2 bases, with 14 bases lying between them. CDR1 and CDR2 (germline): ENHRY, SYGVKD.

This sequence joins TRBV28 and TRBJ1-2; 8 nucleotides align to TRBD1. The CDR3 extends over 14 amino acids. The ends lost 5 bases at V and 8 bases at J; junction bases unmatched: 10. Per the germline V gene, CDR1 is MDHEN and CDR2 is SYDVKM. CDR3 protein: CASSRGQARGGYTF. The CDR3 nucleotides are TGTGCCAGCAGTCGGGGACAGGCTCGGGGGGGCTACACCTTC.

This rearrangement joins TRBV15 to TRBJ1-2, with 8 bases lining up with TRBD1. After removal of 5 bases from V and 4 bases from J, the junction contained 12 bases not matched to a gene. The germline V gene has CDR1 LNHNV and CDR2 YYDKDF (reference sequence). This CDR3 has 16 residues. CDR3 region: CATSEGSGGAGYGYTF. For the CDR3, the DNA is TGTGCCACCAGCGAAGGTTCAGGGGGCGCAGGCTATGGCTACACCTTC.

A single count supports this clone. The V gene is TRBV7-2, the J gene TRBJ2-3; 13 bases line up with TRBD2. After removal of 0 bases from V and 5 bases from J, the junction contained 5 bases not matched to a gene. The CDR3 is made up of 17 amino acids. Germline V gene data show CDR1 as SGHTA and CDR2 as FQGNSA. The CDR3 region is CASSLAGTSGNLDTQYF. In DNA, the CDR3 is TGTGCCAGCAGCTTAGCGGGGACTAGCGGGAATCTAGATACGCAGTATTTT. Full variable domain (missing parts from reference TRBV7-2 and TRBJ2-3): GAGVSQSPSNKVTEKGKDVELRCDPISGHTALYWYRQSLGQGLEFLIYFQGNSAPDKSGLPSDRFSAERTGGSVSTLTIQRTQQEDSAVYLCASSLAGTSGNLDTQYFGPGTRLTVL.

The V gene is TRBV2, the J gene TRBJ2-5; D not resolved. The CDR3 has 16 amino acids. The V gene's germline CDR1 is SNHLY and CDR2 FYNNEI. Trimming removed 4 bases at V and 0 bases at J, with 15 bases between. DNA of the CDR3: TGTGCCAGCAGTGGAGATCAACATTTGTACCAAGAGACCCAGTACTTC. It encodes CASSGDQHLYQETQYF.

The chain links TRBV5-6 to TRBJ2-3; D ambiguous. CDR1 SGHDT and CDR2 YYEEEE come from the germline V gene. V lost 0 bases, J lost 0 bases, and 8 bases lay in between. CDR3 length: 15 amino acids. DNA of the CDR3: TGTGCCAGCAGCTTGGGAGGCTATAGCACAGATACGCAGTATTTT. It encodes CASSLGGYSTDTQYF.

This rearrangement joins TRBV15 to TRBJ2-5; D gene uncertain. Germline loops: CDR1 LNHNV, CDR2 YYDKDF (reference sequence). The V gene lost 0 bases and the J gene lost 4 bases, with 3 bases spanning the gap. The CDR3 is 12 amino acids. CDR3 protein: CATSRDRETQYF. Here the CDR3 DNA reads TGTGCCACCAGCAGAGATCGAGAGACCCAGTACTTC.

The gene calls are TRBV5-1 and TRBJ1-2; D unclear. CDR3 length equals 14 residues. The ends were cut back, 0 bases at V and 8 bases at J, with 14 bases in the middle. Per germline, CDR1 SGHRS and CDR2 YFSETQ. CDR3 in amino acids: CASSLEVVGSGYTF. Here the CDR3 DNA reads TGCGCCAGCAGCTTGGAGGTAGTAGGATCCGGCTACACCTTC.

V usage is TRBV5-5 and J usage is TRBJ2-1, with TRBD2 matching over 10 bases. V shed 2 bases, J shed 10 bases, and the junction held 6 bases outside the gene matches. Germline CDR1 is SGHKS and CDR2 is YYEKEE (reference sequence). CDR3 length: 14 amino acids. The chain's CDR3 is CASSFLSGRGEQFF. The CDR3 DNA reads TGTGCCAGCAGCTTCTTGAGCGGGAGGGGGGAGCAGTTCTTC.

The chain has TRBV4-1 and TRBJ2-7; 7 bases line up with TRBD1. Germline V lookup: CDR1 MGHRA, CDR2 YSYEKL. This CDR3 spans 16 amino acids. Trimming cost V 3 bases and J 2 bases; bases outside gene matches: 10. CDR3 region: CASSQDRWQGAYEQYF. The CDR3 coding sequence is TGCGCCAGCAGCCAGGACAGGTGGCAGGGGGCCTACGAGCAGTACTTC.

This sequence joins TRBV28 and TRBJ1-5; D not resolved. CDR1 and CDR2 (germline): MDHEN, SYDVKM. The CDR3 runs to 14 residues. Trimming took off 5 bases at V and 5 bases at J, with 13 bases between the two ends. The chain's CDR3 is CASSPPVPDQPQHF. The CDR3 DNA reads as TGTGCCAGCAGTCCTCCCGTCCCGGATCAGCCCCAGCATTTT.

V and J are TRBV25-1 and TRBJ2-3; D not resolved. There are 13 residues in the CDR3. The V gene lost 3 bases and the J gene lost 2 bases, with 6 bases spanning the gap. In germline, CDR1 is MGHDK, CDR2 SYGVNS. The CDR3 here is CASSDRVTDTQYF. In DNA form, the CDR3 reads TGTGCCAGCAGTGACAGAGTCACAGATACGCAGTATTTT.

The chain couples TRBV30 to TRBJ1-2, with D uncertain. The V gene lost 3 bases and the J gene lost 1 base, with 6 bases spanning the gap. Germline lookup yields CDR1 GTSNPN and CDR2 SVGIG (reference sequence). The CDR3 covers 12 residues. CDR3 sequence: CAWSLSNYGYTF. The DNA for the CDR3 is TGTGCCTGGAGCTTAAGTAACTATGGCTACACCTTC. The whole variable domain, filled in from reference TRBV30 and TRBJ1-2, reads SQTIHQWPATLVQPVGSPLSLECTVEGTSNPNLYWYRQAAGRGLQLLFYSVGIGQISSEVPQNLSASRPQDRQFILSSKKLLLSDSGFYLCAWSLSNYGYTFGSGTRLTVV.

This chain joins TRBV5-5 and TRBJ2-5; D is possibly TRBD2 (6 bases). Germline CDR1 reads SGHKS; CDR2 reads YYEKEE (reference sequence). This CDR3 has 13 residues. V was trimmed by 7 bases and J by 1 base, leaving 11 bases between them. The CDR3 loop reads CASAQRVQETQYF. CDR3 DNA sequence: TGTGCCAGCGCTCAGCGGGTCCAAGAGACCCAGTACTTC.

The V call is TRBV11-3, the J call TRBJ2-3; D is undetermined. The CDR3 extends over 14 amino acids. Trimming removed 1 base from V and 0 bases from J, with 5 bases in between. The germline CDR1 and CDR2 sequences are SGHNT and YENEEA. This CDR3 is CASSLGRSTDTQYF. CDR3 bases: TGTGCCAGCAGCTTAGGACGGAGCACAGATACGCAGTATTTT.

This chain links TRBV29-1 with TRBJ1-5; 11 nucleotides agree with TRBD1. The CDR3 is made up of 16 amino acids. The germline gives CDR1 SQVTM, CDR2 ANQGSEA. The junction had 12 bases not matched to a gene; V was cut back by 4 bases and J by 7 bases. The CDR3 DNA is TGCAGCGTTGTATTCGTGGGGACAGGGGGGCAACAGCCCCAGCATTTT. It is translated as CSVVFVGTGGQQPQHF.

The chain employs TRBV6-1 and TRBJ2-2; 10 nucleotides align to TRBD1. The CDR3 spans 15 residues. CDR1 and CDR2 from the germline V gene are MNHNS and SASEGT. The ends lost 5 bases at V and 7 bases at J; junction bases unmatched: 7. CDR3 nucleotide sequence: TGTGCCAGCAGTATACAGGGACAGGGGAACGGGGAGCTGTTTTTT. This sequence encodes CASSIQGQGNGELFF.

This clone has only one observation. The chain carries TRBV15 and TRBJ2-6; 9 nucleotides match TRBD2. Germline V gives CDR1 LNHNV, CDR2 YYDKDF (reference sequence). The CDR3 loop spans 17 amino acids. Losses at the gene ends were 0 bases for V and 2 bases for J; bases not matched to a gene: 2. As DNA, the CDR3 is TGTGCCACCAGCAGAGACCCTAGCGGGACTGGGGCCAACGTCCTGACTTTC. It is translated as CATSRDPSGTGANVLTF.

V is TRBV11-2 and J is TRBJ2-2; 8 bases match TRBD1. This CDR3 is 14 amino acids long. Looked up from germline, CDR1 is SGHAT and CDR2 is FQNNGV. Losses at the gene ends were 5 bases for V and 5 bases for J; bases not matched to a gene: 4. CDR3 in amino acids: CASSSRGLTGELFF. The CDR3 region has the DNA TGTGCCAGCAGCAGCAGGGGGCTAACCGGGGAGCTGTTTTTT. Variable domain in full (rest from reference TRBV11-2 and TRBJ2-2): EAGVAQSPRYKIIEKRQSVAFWCNPISGHATLYWYQQILGQGPKLLIQFQNNGVVDDSQLPKDRFSAERLKGVDSTLKIQPAKLEDSAVYLCASSSRGLTGELFFGEGSRLTVL.

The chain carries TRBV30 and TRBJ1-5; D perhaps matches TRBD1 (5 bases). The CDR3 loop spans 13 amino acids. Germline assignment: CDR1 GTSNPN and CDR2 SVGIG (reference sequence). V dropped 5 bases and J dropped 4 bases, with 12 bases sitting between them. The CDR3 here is CAWAVDRNQPQHF. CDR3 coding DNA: TGTGCCTGGGCGGTAGACAGAAATCAGCCCCAGCATTTT.

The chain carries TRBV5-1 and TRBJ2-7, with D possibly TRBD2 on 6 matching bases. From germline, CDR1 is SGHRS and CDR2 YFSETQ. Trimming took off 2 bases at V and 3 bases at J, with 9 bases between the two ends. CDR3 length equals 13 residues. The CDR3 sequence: CASSLGDFYEQYF. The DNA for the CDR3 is TGCGCCAGCAGCTTAGGGGACTTCTACGAGCAGTACTTC.

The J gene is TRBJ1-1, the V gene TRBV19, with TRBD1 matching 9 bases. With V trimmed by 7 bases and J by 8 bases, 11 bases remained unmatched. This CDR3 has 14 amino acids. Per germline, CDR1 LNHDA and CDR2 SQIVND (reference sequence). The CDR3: CASIKGQGRGEAFF. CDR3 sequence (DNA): TGTGCCAGTATAAAGGGACAGGGACGGGGCGAAGCTTTCTTT.

In DNA form, the CDR3 reads TGTGCCAGCAGCTCGGTAGCCCTATGGTTGGAGAAAGATACGCAGTATTTT. It yields the protein CASSSVALWLEKDTQYF. The rearrangement joins TRBV5-6 to TRBJ2-3; D ambiguous. CDR3 size: 17 residues. CDR1 and CDR2 (germline): SGHDT, YYEEEE. The V end lost 3 bases, the J end lost 5 bases, and 22 bases lay between the germline ends.

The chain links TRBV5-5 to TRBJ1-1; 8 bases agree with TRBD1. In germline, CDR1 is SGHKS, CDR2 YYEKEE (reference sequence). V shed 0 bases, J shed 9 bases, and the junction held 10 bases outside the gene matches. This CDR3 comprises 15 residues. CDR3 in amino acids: CASSLVLTGQGQAFF. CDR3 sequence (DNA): TGTGCCAGCAGCTTGGTATTGACCGGACAGGGACAAGCTTTCTTT.

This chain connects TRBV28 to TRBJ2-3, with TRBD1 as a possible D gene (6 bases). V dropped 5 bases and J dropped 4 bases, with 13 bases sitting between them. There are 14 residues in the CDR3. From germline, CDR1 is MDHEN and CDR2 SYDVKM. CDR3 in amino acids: CASSTGGGADTQYF. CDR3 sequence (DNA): TGTGCCAGCAGTACCGGTGGGGGCGCAGATACGCAGTATTTT.

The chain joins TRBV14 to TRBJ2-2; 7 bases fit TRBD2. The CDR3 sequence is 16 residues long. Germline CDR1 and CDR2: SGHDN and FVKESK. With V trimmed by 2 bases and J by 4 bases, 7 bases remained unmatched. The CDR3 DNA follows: TGTGCCAGCAGCCAACCGGGACTATTCTCCACCGGGGAGCTGTTTTTT. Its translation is CASSQPGLFSTGELFF.

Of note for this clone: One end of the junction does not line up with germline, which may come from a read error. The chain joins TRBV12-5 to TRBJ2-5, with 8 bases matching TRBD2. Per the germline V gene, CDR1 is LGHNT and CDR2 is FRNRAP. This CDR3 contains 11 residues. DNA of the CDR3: TGTGCTAGTGGGACTAGCGCGACTCCAAACTTC. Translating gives CASGTSATPNF.